The present TCR beta chain was sequenced within a study of T cells in Graves' hyperthyroidism and ophthalmopathy. Stable disease denoted Graves' hyperthyroidism without ophthalmopathy progression within 18 months. Uncontrolled infection, other autoimmune disease, pregnancy or lactation led to exclusion. RNA transcripts yielded amplified TCR beta CDR3 regions. The HTBI primer set served for first-round RT-PCR of the TCR CDR3. TCRdb fed the multiplex PCR reads into MiXCR, producing one record per CDR3 protein. The sample contains 700,000 or so distinct CDR3 sequences, less than 20% of which appear only once. Trimming removed 3 bases at V and 1 base at J, with 15 bases between. CDR3 length: 16 amino acids. CDR1 is LNHDA and CDR2 is SQIVND in the germline V gene (reference sequence).

The rearrangement links TRBV19 to TRBJ1-2, with unresolved D. This receptor was identified in a man aged 18 to 35 with Graves' hyperthyroidism. Sequenced material: blood. CDR3 DNA: TGTGCCAGTAGTATTTCGGGCAGAGCGGTTAACTATGGCTACACCTTC. Translating gives CASSISGRAVNYGYTF.